This passage covers 25 T cell receptor beta chains from one sample sequenced in a study of shared clonotypes between healthy human individuals. Produced via immunoSEQ multiplex PCR; TCRdb's table is partial and in-frame only. The repertoire has a few hundred thousand clones, roughly 80% of them found once; the top ten carry approximately 12%. Sequenced material: PBMCs. The receptors were gathered from a woman aged 35 to 49 in good health. Some clones in this sample may be carry-over from other donors' samples.

The gene calls are TRBV19 and TRBJ1-5; TRBD1 matches 7 bases. The CDR3 contains 15 residues. V lost 7 bases, J lost 0 bases, and 6 bases stayed unmatched. CDR1 and CDR2 from the germline V gene are LNHDA and SQIVND (reference sequence). The CDR3 DNA reads as TGTGCCAGTAAGACAGGGACCCATAGCAATCAGCCCCAGCATTTT. Protein: CASKTGTHSNQPQHF.

The chain links TRBV28 to TRBJ1-1; D not certain. V lost 6 bases and J 6 bases, leaving 17 bases between the germline ends. Germline-derived CDR1 and CDR2 are MDHEN and SYDVKM. The CDR3 has 14 residues. The CDR3 loop is CASRVGQVYSEAFF. The CDR3 DNA sequence: TGTGCCAGCAGGGTTGGGCAGGTGTATTCTGAAGCTTTCTTT.

This clone was observed a single time. The V gene is TRBV7-2, the J gene TRBJ2-1, with D unclear. CDR1 and CDR2 from the germline V gene are SGHTA and FQGNSA. There are 15 residues in the CDR3. V was cut by 4 bases and J by 5 bases, with 15 bases left in between. The CDR3 sequence is CASSSSRRVDNEQFF. The CDR3 DNA follows: TGTGCCAGCAGCTCCTCCCGTCGGGTTGACAATGAGCAGTTCTTC.

The chain uses TRBV6-4 and TRBJ2-3; D possibly uses TRBD1 or TRBD2 (6 bases each). Germline V CDR1 and CDR2: MRHNA, SNTAGT. The CDR3 is 13 residues long. V shed 4 bases and J shed 6 bases, with 11 bases lying between them. In nucleotides, the CDR3 is TGTGCCAGCAGTGTGGACAGCGGGGATACGCAGTATTTT. Protein sequence: CASSVDSGDTQYF.

V usage is TRBV10-1 and J usage is TRBJ2-6; D unclear. V was trimmed by 0 bases and J by 0 bases, leaving 15 bases between them. The CDR3 is made up of 19 amino acids. Germline CDR1 and CDR2: WNHNN and SYGVQD (reference sequence). CDR3 residues: CASSESAVAYRSGANVLTF. Written as DNA, the CDR3 is TGCGCCAGCAGTGAGTCTGCGGTGGCGTATCGCTCTGGGGCCAACGTCCTGACTTTC.

Here the CDR3 reads CASSPDYNEQFF. CDR3 bases: TGTGCCAGCAGCCCCGACTACAATGAGCAGTTCTTC. The rearrangement uses TRBV6-1 and TRBJ2-1; D not certain. Germline CDR1 is MNHNS and CDR2 is SASEGT. The CDR3 loop spans 12 amino acids. V lost 6 bases to trimming and J lost 3 bases, with 6 bases between them.

This chain uses TRBV7-2 with TRBJ2-2; 12 nucleotides match TRBD2. J gave up 5 bases and V 3 bases, and 1 base lay outside the gene matches. The germline V gene has CDR1 SGHTA and CDR2 FQGNSA. This CDR3 comprises 15 residues. The CDR3 here is CASSFGLAGTGELFF. The CDR3, as DNA: TGTGCCAGCAGCTTCGGACTAGCGGGAACCGGGGAGCTGTTTTTT.

The chain is built from TRBV27 and TRBJ1-1, with TRBD1 matching over 7 bases. V shed 6 bases, J shed 6 bases, and the junction held 4 bases outside the gene matches. Germline values: CDR1 MNHEY, CDR2 SMNVEV (reference sequence). The CDR3 runs to 12 residues. The CDR3 protein is CASRGGISEAFF. The DNA of the CDR3 is TGTGCCAGCAGAGGGGGCATCTCTGAAGCTTTCTTT.

In regard to this clone: A far more abundant clone sits one base away, making this likely a read error. The chain uses TRBV29-1 and TRBJ1-1; 7 nucleotides match TRBD1. Germline-derived CDR1 and CDR2 are SQVTM and ANQGSEA. The CDR3 is made up of 12 amino acids. Trimming took 6 bases from V and 6 from J; bases not matched to a gene: 7. CDR3 DNA: TGCAGCGTGAGTTCAGGGGGAGCTGAAGCTTTCTTT. It is translated as CSVSSGGAEAFF.

The gene calls are TRBV7-7 and TRBJ2-2, with 10 bases fitting TRBD2. J gave up 3 bases and V 5 bases, and 6 bases lay outside the gene matches. Germline V gives CDR1 SSHAT, CDR2 FNYEAQ (reference sequence). There are 16 residues in the CDR3. This CDR3 is CASSPGLAEHTGELFF. Written as DNA, the CDR3 is TGTGCCAGCAGCCCAGGACTAGCGGAGCACACCGGGGAGCTGTTTTTT.

This clone was seen ten or more times. Other DNA variants within this sample encode the same CDR3. The chain employs TRBV5-1 and TRBJ1-5, with no clear D. V gave up 4 bases and J gave up 0 bases, with 23 bases separating them. The germline V gene has CDR1 SGHRS and CDR2 YFSETQ. This CDR3 comprises 19 residues. In nucleotides, the CDR3 is TGCGCCAGCAGCCCTCCCCAGGCCCGACCCGAACATAGCAATCAGCCCCAGCATTTT. Its protein product is CASSPPQARPEHSNQPQHF.

The chain uses TRBV9 and TRBJ1-4, with 7 bases matching TRBD1. CDR1 is SGDLS, CDR2 YYNGEE, per germline. This CDR3 has 15 residues. The junction had 10 bases not matched to a gene; V was cut back by 4 bases and J by 7 bases. CDR3 sequence (DNA): TGTGCCAGCAGCCCAACCGGGACAGAGGGTGAAAAACTGTTTTTT. Translation: CASSPTGTEGEKLFF.

The genes are TRBV5-1 and TRBJ1-1, with 8 bases lining up with TRBD1. Germline V gene lookup returns CDR1 SGHRS and CDR2 YFSETQ. This CDR3 is 16 amino acids long. V shed 4 bases and J 0 bases; nucleotides not matched to a gene: 8. CDR3 amino acids: CASSRGTGNMNTEAFF. CDR3 bases: TGCGCCAGCAGCCGCGGGACAGGCAACATGAACACTGAAGCTTTCTTT. Variable domain in full (rest from reference TRBV5-1 and TRBJ1-1): KAGVTQTPRYLIKTRGQQVTLSCSPISGHRSVSWYQQTPGQGLQFLFEYFSETQRNKGNFPGRFSGRQFSNSRSEMNVSTLELGDSALYLCASSRGTGNMNTEAFFGQGTRLTVV.

The rearrangement uses TRBV7-3 and TRBJ2-2; 7 bases are shared with TRBD2. The V gene's germline CDR1 is SGHTA and CDR2 FQGTGA. This CDR3 is built from 17 residues. V gave up 5 bases and J gave up 4 bases; unmatched junction bases: 13. CDR3 nucleotide sequence: TGTGCCAGCAGCCCCAGTGGGACTACTGCGGGCACCGGGGAGCTGTTTTTT. Its protein product is CASSPSGTTAGTGELFF.

This chain connects TRBV9 to TRBJ2-2; TRBD2 matches at 13 bases. The V gene end was trimmed by 2 bases and the J gene end by 6 bases; junction bases not matched to a gene: 7. CDR3 size: 17 residues. Per the germline V gene, CDR1 is SGDLS and CDR2 is YYNGEE. The DNA for the CDR3 is TGTGCCAGCAGCGTTACTAGCGGGAGGGGAACCTCCGGGGAGCTGTTTTTT. Translated: CASSVTSGRGTSGELFF.

This chain joins TRBV9 and TRBJ1-2; TRBD1 agrees at 8 bases. There are 11 residues in the CDR3. J was trimmed by 5 bases and V by 7 bases; bases with no gene match: 1. CDR1 is SGDLS, CDR2 YYNGEE, per germline. CDR3 nucleotides: TGTGCCAGCGGACAGGGTTATGGCTACACCTTC. Translating gives CASGQGYGYTF.

A single count supports this clone. This sequence joins TRBV2 and TRBJ2-3; 8 positions match TRBD1. Looked up from germline, CDR1 is SNHLY and CDR2 is FYNNEI. The J segment lost 4 bases and the V segment lost 6 bases, leaving 6 bases of the junction unmatched. There are 14 residues in the CDR3. CDR3 coding DNA: TGTGCCAGCAGACCCGGACAGGGACCAGATACGCAGTATTTT. Translation: CASRPGQGPDTQYF.

CDR3 in DNA: TGTGCCAGCACTGGCGGGACTAGCGGGGCCATGGAGACCCAGTACTTC. It encodes CASTGGTSGAMETQYF. The V and J genes are TRBV28 and TRBJ2-5, with TRBD2 matching 13 bases. This CDR3 region has 16 residues. The V and J ends lost 7 bases and 5 bases, in that order; junction bases with no gene match: 10. Germline-derived CDR1 and CDR2 are MDHEN and SYDVKM.

The V call is TRBV10-1, the J call TRBJ1-5; the D is unclear. The CDR3 is 15 amino acids. The V and J ends lost 3 bases and 2 bases respectively, with 11 bases between them. Germline assignment: CDR1 WNHNN and CDR2 SYGVQD (reference sequence). The CDR3 nucleotides are TGCGCCAGCAGTGATTCCCCGGGCCGCAATCAGCCCCAGCATTTT. Its translation: CASSDSPGRNQPQHF.

This rearrangement joins TRBV7-9 to TRBJ2-7, with D perhaps matching TRBD1 (6 bases). Per the germline V gene, CDR1 is SEHNR and CDR2 is FQNEAQ (reference sequence). The CDR3 consists of 14 residues. The V and J ends lost 1 base and 3 bases respectively, with 10 bases between them. This chain's CDR3 is CASSLGGTFYEQYF. The CDR3 region has the DNA TGTGCCAGCAGCTTAGGGGGGACATTCTACGAGCAGTACTTC.

This clone was picked up one time. A much larger clone differs from this one at a single base, so this may be a read error. V gene TRBV5-6 combines with J gene TRBJ2-3; D remains ambiguous. The J call may be wrong; the DNA end is better matched by TRBJ1-5. The germline gives CDR1 SGHDT, CDR2 YYEEEE. CDR3 length: 15 amino acids. As DNA, the CDR3 is TGTGCCAGCAGCTTGGATGCGGGAGGGTCAGATACGCAGCATTTT. It is translated as CASSLDAGGSDTQHF.

This sequence joins TRBV19 and TRBJ1-5; possible D gene TRBD1, 5 bases. CDR3 size: 18 residues. Germline loops: CDR1 LNHDA, CDR2 SQIVND (reference sequence). The ends were cut back, 7 bases at V and 4 bases at J, with 26 bases in the middle. CDR3 in amino acids: CASIQGIRGVGGNQPQHF. The DNA for the CDR3 is TGTGCCAGTATTCAGGGAATCCGAGGAGTGGGGGGAAATCAGCCCCAGCATTTT.

This clone has more than one count but fewer than ten. This rearrangement joins TRBV10-2 to TRBJ1-1; D not resolved. Trimming shortened V by 9 bases and J by 3 bases, and 17 bases separated the two germline ends. This CDR3 has 14 residues. CDR1 is WSHSY and CDR2 is SAAADI in the germline V gene. CDR3 nucleotide sequence: TGCGCCAGTTCTCGGGGAGGCGGGGACACTGAAGCTTTCTTT. Protein sequence: CASSRGGGDTEAFF.

This rearrangement joins TRBV30 to TRBJ1-3, with D perhaps TRBD1 (6 bases). The CDR3 runs to 14 residues. CDR1 is GTSNPN and CDR2 is SVGIG in the germline V gene (reference sequence). V was trimmed by 5 bases and J by 4 bases, leaving 15 bases between them. CDR3 in DNA: TGTGCCTGGGGGGACACCGGACAAGGAAACACCATATATTTT. This sequence encodes CAWGDTGQGNTIYF.

This clone was counted a single time. Just one base apart from a much larger clone, this may be a read error. The same CDR3 arises from other DNA sequences in this sample as well. The chain joins TRBV30 to TRBJ1-6; a weak D match, TRBD1 (5 bases). There are 14 residues in the CDR3. Germline assignment: CDR1 GTSNPN and CDR2 SVGIG (reference sequence). The CDR3 here is CAWQVGTENSPLHF. CDR3 nucleotides: TGTGCTTGGCAGGTGGGGACCGAGAATTCACCCCTCCACTTT.